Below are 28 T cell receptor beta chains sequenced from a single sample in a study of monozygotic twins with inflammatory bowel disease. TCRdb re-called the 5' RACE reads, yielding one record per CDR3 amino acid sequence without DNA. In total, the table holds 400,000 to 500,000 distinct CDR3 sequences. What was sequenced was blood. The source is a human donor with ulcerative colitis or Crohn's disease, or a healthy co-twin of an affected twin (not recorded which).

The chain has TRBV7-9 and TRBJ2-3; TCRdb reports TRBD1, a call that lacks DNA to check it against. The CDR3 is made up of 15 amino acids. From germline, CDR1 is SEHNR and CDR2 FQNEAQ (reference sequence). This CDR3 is CASSLVTGSTDTQYF.

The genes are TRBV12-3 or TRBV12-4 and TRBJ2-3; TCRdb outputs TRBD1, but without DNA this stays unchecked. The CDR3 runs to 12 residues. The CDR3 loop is CASSLKGDTQYF.

The CDR3 sequence is CASSLLSRTDTQYF. The chain carries TRBV5-8 and TRBJ2-3. CDR1 and CDR2 from the germline V gene are SGHTS and YDEGEE. This CDR3 is built from 14 residues.

The CDR3 sequence is CASSGPDRAYNEQFF. The chain uses TRBV19 and TRBJ2-1; the TRBD1 assignment by TCRdb is unverifiable without DNA. The CDR3 sequence is 15 residues long. Germline V CDR1 and CDR2: LNHDA, SQIVND (reference sequence). The full variable domain, completed using reference TRBV19 and TRBJ2-1, is DGGITQSPKYLFRKEGQNVTLSCEQNLNHDAMYWYRQDPGQGLRLIYYSQIVNDFQKGDIAEGYSVSREKKESFPLTVTSAQKNPTAFYLCASSGPDRAYNEQFFGPGTRLTVL.

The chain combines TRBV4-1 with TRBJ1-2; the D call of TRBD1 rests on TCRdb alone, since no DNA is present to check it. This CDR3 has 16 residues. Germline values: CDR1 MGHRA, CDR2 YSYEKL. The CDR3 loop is CASSQAQTGIVYGYTF.

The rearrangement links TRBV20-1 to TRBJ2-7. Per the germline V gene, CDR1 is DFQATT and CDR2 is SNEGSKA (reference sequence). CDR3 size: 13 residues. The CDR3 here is CSARGGSAYEQYF.

CDR3: CASSLTENTVAFF. The J gene is TRBJ1-1, the V gene TRBV6-6. Germline lookup yields CDR1 MNHNY and CDR2 SVGAGI (reference sequence). The CDR3 runs to 13 residues.

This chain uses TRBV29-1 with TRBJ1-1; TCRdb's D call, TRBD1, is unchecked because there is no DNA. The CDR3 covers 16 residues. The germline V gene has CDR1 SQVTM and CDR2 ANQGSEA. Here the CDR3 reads CSVEGLQEGKNTEAFF.

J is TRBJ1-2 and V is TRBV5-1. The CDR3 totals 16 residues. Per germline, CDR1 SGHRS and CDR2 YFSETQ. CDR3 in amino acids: CASSLGMRQQVHGYTF.

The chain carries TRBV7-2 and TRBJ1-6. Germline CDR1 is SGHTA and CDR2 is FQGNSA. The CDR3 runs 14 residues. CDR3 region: CASSSTWYNSPLHF. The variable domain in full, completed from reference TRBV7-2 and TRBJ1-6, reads GAGVSQSPSNKVTEKGKDVELRCDPISGHTALYWYRQSLGQGLEFLIYFQGNSAPDKSGLPSDRFSAERTGGSVSTLTIQRTQQEDSAVYLCASSSTWYNSPLHFGNGTRLTVT.

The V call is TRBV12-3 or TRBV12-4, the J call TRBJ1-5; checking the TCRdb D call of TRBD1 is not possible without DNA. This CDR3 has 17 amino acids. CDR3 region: CASSSSEGPYSNQPQHF.

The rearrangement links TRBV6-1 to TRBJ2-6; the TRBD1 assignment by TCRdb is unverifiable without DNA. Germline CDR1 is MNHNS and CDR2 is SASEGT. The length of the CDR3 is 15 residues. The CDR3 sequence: CATPGARSGANVLTF.

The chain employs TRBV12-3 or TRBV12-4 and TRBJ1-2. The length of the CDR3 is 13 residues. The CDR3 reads CASSLDGLDGYTF.

The CDR3 here is CASSEVGPNTEAFF. This chain uses TRBV6-1 with TRBJ1-1. The germline V gene has CDR1 MNHNS and CDR2 SASEGT. There are 14 residues in the CDR3.

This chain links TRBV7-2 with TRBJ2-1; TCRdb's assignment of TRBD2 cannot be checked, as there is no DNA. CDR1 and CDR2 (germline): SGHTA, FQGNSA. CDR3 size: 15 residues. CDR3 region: CASSLSSGVYNEQFF.

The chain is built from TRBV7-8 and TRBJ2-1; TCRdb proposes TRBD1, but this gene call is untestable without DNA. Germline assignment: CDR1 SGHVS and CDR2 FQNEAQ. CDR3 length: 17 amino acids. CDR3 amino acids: CASTIQQGTIAVNEQFF.

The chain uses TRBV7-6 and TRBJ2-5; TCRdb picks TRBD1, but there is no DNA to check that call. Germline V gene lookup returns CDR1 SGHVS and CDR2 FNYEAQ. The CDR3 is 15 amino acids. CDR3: CASSYLSHREETQYF.

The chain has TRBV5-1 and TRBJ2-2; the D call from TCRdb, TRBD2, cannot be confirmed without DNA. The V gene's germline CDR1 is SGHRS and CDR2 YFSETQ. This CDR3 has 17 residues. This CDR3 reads CASSSTGDIGGTGELFF. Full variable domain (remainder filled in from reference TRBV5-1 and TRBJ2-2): KAGVTQTPRYLIKTRGQQVTLSCSPISGHRSVSWYQQTPGQGLQFLFEYFSETQRNKGNFPGRFSGRQFSNSRSEMNVSTLELGDSALYLCASSSTGDIGGTGELFFGEGSRLTVL.

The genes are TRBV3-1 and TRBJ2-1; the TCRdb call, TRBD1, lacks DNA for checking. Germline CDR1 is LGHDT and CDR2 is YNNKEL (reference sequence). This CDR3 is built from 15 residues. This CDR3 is CASSRRTGGLNEQFF.

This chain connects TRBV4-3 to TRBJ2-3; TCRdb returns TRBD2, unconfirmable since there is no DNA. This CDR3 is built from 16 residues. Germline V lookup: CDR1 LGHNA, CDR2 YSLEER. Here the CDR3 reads CASSPGLAGDGDTQYF.

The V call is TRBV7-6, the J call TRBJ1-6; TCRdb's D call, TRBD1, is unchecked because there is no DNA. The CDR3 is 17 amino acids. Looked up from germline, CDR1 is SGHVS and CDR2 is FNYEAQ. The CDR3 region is CASSWGALSSYNSPLHF. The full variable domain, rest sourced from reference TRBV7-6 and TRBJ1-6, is GAGVSQSPRYKVTKRGQDVALRCDPISGHVSLYWYRQALGQGPEFLTYFNYEAQQDKSGLPNDRFSAERPEGSISTLTIQRTEQRDSAMYRCASSWGALSSYNSPLHFGNGTRLTVT.

CDR3 sequence: CASSPPGLAGGNEQFF. The chain uses TRBV7-2 and TRBJ2-1; TCRdb's assignment of TRBD2 cannot be checked, as there is no DNA. The CDR3 runs 16 residues. Germline CDR1 reads SGHTA; CDR2 reads FQGNSA.

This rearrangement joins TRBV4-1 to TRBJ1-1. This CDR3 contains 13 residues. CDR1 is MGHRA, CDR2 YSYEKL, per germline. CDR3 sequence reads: CASSQGGLPEAFF.

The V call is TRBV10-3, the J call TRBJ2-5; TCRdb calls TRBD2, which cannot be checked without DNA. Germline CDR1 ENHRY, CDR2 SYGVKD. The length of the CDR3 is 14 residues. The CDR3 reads CAISMASARETQYF.

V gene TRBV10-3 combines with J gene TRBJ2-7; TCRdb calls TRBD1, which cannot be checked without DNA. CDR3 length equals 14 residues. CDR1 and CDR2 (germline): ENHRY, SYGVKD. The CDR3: CAISAGRGVDEQYF.

CDR3 sequence reads: CASRRGCSNYGYTF. The chain joins TRBV7-8 to TRBJ1-2. CDR3 size: 14 residues. CDR1 and CDR2 from the germline V gene are SGHVS and FQNEAQ.

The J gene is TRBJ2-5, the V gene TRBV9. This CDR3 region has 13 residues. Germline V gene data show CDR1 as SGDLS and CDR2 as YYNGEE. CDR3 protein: CASSVDWQETQYF.

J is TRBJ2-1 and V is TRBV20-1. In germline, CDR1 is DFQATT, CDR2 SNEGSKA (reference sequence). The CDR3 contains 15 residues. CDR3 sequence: CSARWSGRSYNEQFF.